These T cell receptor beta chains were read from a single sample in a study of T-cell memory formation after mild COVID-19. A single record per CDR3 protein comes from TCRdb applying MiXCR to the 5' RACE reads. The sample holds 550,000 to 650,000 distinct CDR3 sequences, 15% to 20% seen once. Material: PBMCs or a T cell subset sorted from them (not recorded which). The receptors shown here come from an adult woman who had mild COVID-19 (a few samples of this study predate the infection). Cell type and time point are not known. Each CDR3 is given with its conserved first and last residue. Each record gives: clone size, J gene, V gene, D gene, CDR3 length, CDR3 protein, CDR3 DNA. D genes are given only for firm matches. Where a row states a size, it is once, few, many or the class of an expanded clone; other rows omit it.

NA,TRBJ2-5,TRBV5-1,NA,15,CASSLAGRREETQYF,TGCGCCAGCAGCTTGGCAGGCAGGAGGGAGGAGACCCAGTACTTC
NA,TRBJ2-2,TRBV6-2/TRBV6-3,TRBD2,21,CASSYSRPRTRLAGETGELFF,TGTGCCAGCAGTTACTCGAGACCCCGCACGCGACTAGCGGGAGAGACCGGGGAGCTGTTTTTT
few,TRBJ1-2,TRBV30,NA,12,CAWRPGADFGTF,TGTGCCTGGAGACCGGGAGCGGATTTCGGCACCTTC
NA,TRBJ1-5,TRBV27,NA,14,CASSSHSSNQPQHF,TGTGCCAGCAGTTCTCACAGTAGCAATCAGCCCCAGCATTTT
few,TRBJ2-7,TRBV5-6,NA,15,CASSVAGTGTYEQYF,TGTGCCAGCAGCGTAGCCGGGACTGGAACCTACGAGCAGTACTTC
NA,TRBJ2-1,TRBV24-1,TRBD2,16,CATSDPKRERPNEQFF,TGTGCCACCAGTGACCCTAAGCGGGAGAGACCCAATGAGCAGTTCTTC
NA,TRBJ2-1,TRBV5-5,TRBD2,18,CASSLRLAGGGSYNEQFF,TGTGCCAGCAGCTTAAGGCTAGCGGGAGGAGGCTCCTACAATGAGCAGTTCTTC
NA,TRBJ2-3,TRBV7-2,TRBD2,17,CASSLPLAGVGTDTQYF,TGTGCCAGCAGCTTACCTCTAGCGGGAGTGGGCACAGATACGCAGTATTTT
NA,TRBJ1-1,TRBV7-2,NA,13,CASNPPANTEAFF,TGTGCCAGCAACCCTCCGGCGAACACTGAAGCTTTCTTT
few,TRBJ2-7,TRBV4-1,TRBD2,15,CASSWTSVSSYEQYF,TGCGCCAGCAGCTGGACTAGCGTGAGCTCCTACGAGCAGTACTTC
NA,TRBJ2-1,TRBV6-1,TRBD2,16,CASRPGTSGGGYEQFF,TGTGCCAGCAGGCCCGGGACTAGCGGGGGGGGCTATGAGCAGTTCTTC
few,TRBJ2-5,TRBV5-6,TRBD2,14,CASSAAGASETQYF,TGTGCCAGCAGCGCCGCGGGAGCCTCAGAGACCCAGTACTTC
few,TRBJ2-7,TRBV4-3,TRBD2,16,CASSQVASGMPYEQYF,TGCGCCAGCAGCCAAGTCGCTAGCGGGATGCCCTACGAGCAGTACTTC
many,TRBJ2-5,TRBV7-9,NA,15,CASSTLWTAKETQYF,TGTGCCAGCAGCACGCTTTGGACAGCAAAAGAGACCCAGTACTTC
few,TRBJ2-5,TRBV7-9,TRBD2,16,CASSRGGLQYQETQYF,TGTGCCAGCAGCCGCGGGGGACTACAGTACCAAGAGACCCAGTACTTC
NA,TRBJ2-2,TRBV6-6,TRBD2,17,CASSYSMLAGVTGELFF,TGTGCCAGCAGTTACTCGATGTTAGCGGGAGTAACCGGGGAGCTGTTTTTT
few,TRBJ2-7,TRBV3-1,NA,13,CASSQVAGGEQYF,TGTGCCAGCAGCCAAGTTGCCGGGGGTGAGCAGTACTTC
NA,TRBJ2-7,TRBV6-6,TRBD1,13,CASRQGVGAEQYF,TGTGCCAGCAGACAGGGGGTCGGGGCCGAGCAGTACTTC
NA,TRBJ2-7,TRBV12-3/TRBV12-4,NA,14,CASRSSGLGYEQYF,TGTGCCAGCAGGTCGAGCGGGTTAGGCTACGAGCAGTACTTC
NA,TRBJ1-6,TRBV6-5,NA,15,CASSYYRGENSPLHF,TGTGCCAGCAGTTACTATCGGGGAGAGAATTCACCCCTCCACTTT
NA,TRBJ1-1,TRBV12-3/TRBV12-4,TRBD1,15,CASSFSGGGNTEAFF,TGTGCCAGCAGTTTTTCAGGGGGCGGCAACACTGAAGCTTTCTTT
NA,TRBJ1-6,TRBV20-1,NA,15,CSARPPGRDNSPLHF,TGCAGTGCTAGGCCCCCAGGGCGGGATAATTCACCCCTCCACTTT
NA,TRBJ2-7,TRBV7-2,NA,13,CASSIYDSPRQYF,TGTGCCAGCAGCATCTACGACTCCCCCCGGCAGTACTTC
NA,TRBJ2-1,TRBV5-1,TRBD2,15,CASSLEYSGGNEQFF,TGCGCCAGCAGCTTGGAGTATAGCGGGGGTAATGAGCAGTTCTTC
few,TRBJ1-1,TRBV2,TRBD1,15,CASRLTEGQASEAFF,TGTGCCAGCAGACTTACCGAAGGACAGGCCTCTGAAGCTTTCTTT
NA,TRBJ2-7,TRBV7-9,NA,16,CASSLGRRELSYEQYF,TGTGCCAGCAGCTTAGGCCGCCGGGAGCTCTCCTACGAGCAGTACTTC